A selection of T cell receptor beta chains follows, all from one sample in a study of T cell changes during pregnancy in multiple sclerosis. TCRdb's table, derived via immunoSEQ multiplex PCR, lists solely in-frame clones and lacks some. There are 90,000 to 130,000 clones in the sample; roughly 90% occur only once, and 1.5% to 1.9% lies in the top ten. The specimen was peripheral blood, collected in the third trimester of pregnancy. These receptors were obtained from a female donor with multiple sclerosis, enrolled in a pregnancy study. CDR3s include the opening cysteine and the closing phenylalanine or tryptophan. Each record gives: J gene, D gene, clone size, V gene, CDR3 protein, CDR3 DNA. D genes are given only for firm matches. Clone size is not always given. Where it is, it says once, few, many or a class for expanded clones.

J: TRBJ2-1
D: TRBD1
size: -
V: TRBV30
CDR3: CAWSFPGGAYNEQFF
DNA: TGTGCCTGGAGTTTCCCAGGGGGCGCCTACAATGAGCAGTTCTTC

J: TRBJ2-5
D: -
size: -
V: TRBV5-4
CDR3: CASSLGPAGRNQETQYF
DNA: TGTGCCAGCAGCTTGGGCCCGGCGGGACGAAACCAAGAGACCCAGTACTTC

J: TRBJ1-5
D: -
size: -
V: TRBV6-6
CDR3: CASSYLADNQPQHF
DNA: TGTGCCAGCAGTTACTTGGCAGACAATCAGCCCCAGCATTTT

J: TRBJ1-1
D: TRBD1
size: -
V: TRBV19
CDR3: CASNIGGRTEAFF
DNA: TGTGCCAGTAATATAGGGGGCCGGACTGAAGCTTTCTTT

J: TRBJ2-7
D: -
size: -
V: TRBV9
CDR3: CASSPGGTFRAEQYF
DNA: TGTGCCAGCAGCCCAGGAGGTACTTTTCGCGCCGAGCAGTACTTC

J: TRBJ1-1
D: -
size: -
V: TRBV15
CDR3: CATSSMRRTEAFF
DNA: TGTGCCACCAGCAGTATGAGGCGCACTGAAGCTTTCTTT

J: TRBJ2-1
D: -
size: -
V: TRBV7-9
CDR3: CAGSRPPAREDNEQFF
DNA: TGTGCCGGGAGCAGGCCCCCCGCCCGCGAAGACAATGAGCAGTTCTTC

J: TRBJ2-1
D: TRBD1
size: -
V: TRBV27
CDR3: CASSNRDRTNEQFF
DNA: TGTGCCAGCAGTAACCGGGACAGGACCAATGAGCAGTTCTTC

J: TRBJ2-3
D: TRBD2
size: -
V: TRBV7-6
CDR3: CASSTRIGTSGRPSTDTQYF
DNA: TGTGCCAGCAGCACACGAATTGGGACTAGCGGGAGGCCGAGCACAGATACGCAGTATTTT

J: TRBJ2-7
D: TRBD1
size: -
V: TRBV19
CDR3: CASSANRGYEQYF
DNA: TGTGCCAGTAGTGCTAACAGGGGCTACGAGCAGTACTTC

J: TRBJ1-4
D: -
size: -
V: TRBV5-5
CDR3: CASSFLLRDEKLFF
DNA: TGTGCCAGCAGCTTTTTACTGAGGGATGAAAAACTGTTTTTT

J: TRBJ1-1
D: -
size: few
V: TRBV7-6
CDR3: CASSPYADGEAFF
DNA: TGTGCCAGCAGCCCGTACGCGGATGGTGAAGCTTTCTTT

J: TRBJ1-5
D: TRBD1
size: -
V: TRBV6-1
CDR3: CASRTPGQGYQPQHF
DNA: TGTGCCAGCAGGACCCCGGGACAGGGCTATCAGCCCCAGCATTTT

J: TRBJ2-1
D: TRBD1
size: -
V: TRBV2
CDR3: CASRRGLVDEQFF
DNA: TGTGCCAGCAGGAGGGGGCTTGTGGATGAGCAGTTCTTC

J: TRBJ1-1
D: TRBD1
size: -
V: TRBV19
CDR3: CATNPTGLNTEAFF
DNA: TGTGCCACCAACCCGACAGGGCTGAACACTGAAGCTTTCTTT

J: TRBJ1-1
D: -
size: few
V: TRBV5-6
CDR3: CASSLGGRGTEAFF
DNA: TGTGCCAGCAGCTTGGGGGGGCGAGGGACTGAAGCTTTCTTT

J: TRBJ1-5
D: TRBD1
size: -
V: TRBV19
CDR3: CASRDRELGQPQHF
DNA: TGTGCCAGTAGGGACAGGGAATTGGGTCAGCCCCAGCATTTT

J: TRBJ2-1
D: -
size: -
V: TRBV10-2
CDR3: CASRTTVYNEQFF
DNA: TGCGCCAGCAGGACGACAGTGTACAATGAGCAGTTCTTC

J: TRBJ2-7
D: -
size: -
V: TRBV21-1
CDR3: CASSPCLTVRFSYEQYF
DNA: TGTGCCAGCAGCCCCTGCCTGACAGTGCGCTTCTCCTACGAGCAGTACTTC

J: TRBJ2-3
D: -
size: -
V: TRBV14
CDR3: CASSHLGRGLEDTQYF
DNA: TGTGCCAGCAGCCACCTTGGACGTGGACTTGAAGATACGCAGTATTTT

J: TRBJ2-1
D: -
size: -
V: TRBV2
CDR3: CASKLVNEQFF
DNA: TGTGCCAGCAAACTAGTCAATGAGCAGTTCTTC

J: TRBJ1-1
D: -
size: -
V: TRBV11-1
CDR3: CASSLEGRGAAEAFF
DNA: TGTGCCAGCAGCTTAGAGGGTCGGGGGGCTGCTGAAGCTTTCTTT

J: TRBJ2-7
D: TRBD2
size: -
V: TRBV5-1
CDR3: CASSLGGTRHEQYF
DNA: TGCGCCAGCAGCTTGGGGGGGACTAGACACGAGCAGTACTTC

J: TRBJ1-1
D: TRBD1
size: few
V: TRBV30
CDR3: CAWSVRTGVSYAEAFF
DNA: TGTGCCTGGAGTGTACGAACAGGGGTGTCGTACGCTGAAGCTTTCTTT

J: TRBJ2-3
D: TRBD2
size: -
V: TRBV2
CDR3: CASRSLAGTDTQYF
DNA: TGTGCCAGCAGGTCCCTAGCGGGCACAGATACGCAGTATTTT

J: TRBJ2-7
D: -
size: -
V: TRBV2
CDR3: CASEAGGVYEQYF
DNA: TGTGCCAGCGAGGCAGGAGGGGTCTACGAGCAGTACTTC

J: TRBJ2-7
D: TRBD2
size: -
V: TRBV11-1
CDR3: CASSLGLAGSYEQYF
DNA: TGTGCCAGCAGCTTAGGACTAGCGGGTTCCTACGAGCAGTACTTC

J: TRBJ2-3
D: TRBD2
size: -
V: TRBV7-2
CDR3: CASSSPGLAGATDTQYF
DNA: TGTGCCAGCAGCTCGCCCGGACTAGCGGGGGCCACAGATACGCAGTATTTT

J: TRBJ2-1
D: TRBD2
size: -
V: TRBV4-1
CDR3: CASSQEGTSAYNEQFF
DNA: TGCGCCAGCAGCCAAGAGGGGACTAGCGCCTACAATGAGCAGTTCTTC

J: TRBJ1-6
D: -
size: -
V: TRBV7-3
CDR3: CASSSGHGNSPLHF
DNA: TGTGCCAGCAGCTCGGGACACGGTAATTCACCCCTCCACTTT

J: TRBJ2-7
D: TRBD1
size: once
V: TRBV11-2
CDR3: CASRTGGGHEQYF
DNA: TGTGCCAGCAGGACAGGGGGAGGACACGAGCAGTACTTC

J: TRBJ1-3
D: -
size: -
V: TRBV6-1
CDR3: CASSRRESGNTIYF
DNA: TGTGCCAGCAGCCGAAGAGAGTCTGGAAACACCATATATTTT

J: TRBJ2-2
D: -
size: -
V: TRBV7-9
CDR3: CASSLVGSTGELFF
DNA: TGTGCCAGCAGCTTAGTTGGTAGCACCGGGGAGCTGTTTTTT

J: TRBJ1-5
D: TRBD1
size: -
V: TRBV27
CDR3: CASDDNHGQGAIYQPQHF
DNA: TGTGCCAGCGACGATAACCACGGACAGGGGGCAATTTATCAGCCCCAGCATTTT

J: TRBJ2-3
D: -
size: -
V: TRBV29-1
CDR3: CSVEDFGDTQYF
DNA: TGCAGCGTTGAAGACTTCGGTGATACGCAGTATTTT

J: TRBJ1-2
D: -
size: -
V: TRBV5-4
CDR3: CASSLAGATGWGGYTF
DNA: TGTGCCAGCAGCTTGGCCGGGGCTACAGGGTGGGGAGGCTACACCTTC

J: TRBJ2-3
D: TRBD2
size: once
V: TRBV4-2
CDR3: CASSRGLAGGTDTQYF
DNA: TGTGCCAGCAGCCGGGGACTAGCGGGGGGAACAGATACGCAGTATTTT

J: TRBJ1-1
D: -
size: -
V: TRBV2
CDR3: CASSGRGRTEAFF
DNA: TGTGCCAGCAGTGGCAGGGGTCGGACTGAAGCTTTCTTT

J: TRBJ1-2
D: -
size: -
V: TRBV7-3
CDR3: CASSLTAETNYGYTF
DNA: TGTGCCAGCAGCTTAACGGCAGAAACTAACTATGGCTACACCTTC